These T cell receptor beta chains were read from a single sample in a study of beta chain features in type 1 diabetes. The assay was immunoSEQ multiplex PCR, and TCRdb's table has in-frame clones only and misses some. The table includes some 660,000 clones, over 11% detected once. Sequencing was carried out using naive CD4+ T cells from blood. Source of these receptors: a man aged 18-30 years with type 1 diabetes. Both conserved end residues are part of each CDR3. The D gene is left open where the match is weak. Expanded clones are given a class, and other clones once, few, many or no size at all.

10	TRBV28	-	few	TRBJ2-5	CASSFVRGNF	TGTGCCAGCAGTTTCGTTCGGGGCAACTTC
15	TRBV7-9	TRBD2	-	TRBJ2-7	CASSPAGLAVYEQYF	TGTGCCAGCAGCCCCGCGGGACTAGCCGTCTACGAGCAGTACTTC
16	TRBV7-2	-	-	TRBJ2-1	CASSYPTGRVRNEQFF	TGTGCCAGCAGCTACCCCACGGGACGAGTTAGGAATGAGCAGTTCTTC
14	TRBV28	TRBD2	-	TRBJ2-7	CASTIAGSSYEQYF	TGTGCCAGCACCATAGCGGGGAGCTCCTACGAGCAGTACTTC
13	TRBV30	-	-	TRBJ1-3	CAWSVLQWRPIYF	TGTGCCTGGAGTGTCTTGCAGTGGAGACCCATATATTTT
15	TRBV25-1	-	few	TRBJ1-2	CASSDPTGGVYGYTF	TGTGCCAGCAGTGACCCCACAGGTGGAGTTTATGGCTACACCTTC
13	TRBV18	-	few	TRBJ1-2	CASSPRQEDGYTF	TGTGCCAGCTCACCACGACAGGAGGATGGCTACACCTTC
16	TRBV7-6	-	-	TRBJ2-7	CASSLELRPVGYEQYF	TGTGCCAGCAGCCTAGAGTTGAGGCCCGTGGGCTACGAGCAGTACTTC
16	TRBV7-2	TRBD2	few	TRBJ2-7	CASSKGEGRPNYEQYF	TGTGCCAGCAGCAAAGGGGAGGGACGGCCAAATTACGAGCAGTACTTC
14	TRBV6-5	-	few	TRBJ2-1	CASSLGIGVGEQFF	TGTGCCAGCAGTTTAGGTATAGGGGTAGGGGAGCAGTTCTTC
16	TRBV2	-	-	TRBJ2-2	CASSERGPISTGELFF	TGTGCCAGCAGTGAAAGGGGCCCTATTAGCACCGGGGAGCTGTTTTTT
13	TRBV7-6	-	few	TRBJ2-1	CASTSPQSGEQFF	TGTGCCAGCACTTCCCCACAAAGCGGAGAGCAGTTCTTC
15	TRBV7-2	TRBD1	-	TRBJ1-1	CASSPWTGANTEAFF	TGTGCCAGCAGCCCCTGGACAGGGGCGAACACTGAAGCTTTCTTT
12	TRBV9	-	-	TRBJ2-7	CASSEGGGEQYF	TGTGCCAGCAGCGAGGGAGGAGGCGAGCAGTACTTC
13	TRBV30	-	-	TRBJ1-1	CAWTSGTLLPAFF	TGTGCCTGGACCTCAGGGACCCTCCTCCCAGCTTTCTTT
13	TRBV30	-	-	TRBJ2-5	CALTSSFQETQYF	TGTGCCTTGACCAGTTCGTTCCAAGAGACCCAGTACTTC
13	TRBV2	-	few	TRBJ2-5	CASSEQGGETQYF	TGTGCCAGCAGTGAGCAGGGGGGAGAGACCCAGTACTTC
17	TRBV5-1	TRBD2	-	TRBJ2-1	CASSSRLAGGMGNEQFF	TGCGCCAGCAGCTCCCGACTAGCGGGGGGAATGGGGAATGAGCAGTTCTTC
13	TRBV28	-	few	TRBJ2-7	CASMDPPPYEQYF	TGTGCCAGCATGGACCCGCCGCCCTACGAGCAGTACTTC
13	TRBV30	-	-	TRBJ2-7	CAWSVGRIYEQYF	TGTGCCTGGAGTGTAGGCAGGATCTACGAGCAGTACTTC
14	TRBV18	-	-	TRBJ1-2	CASSPPGLNYGYTF	TGTGCCAGCTCACCCCCGGGCCTTAACTATGGCTACACCTTC
14	TRBV30	-	few	TRBJ1-3	CAWREGPAGNTIYF	TGTGCCTGGAGAGAAGGACCAGCTGGCAACACCATATATTTT
16	TRBV7-2	TRBD1	few	TRBJ1-5	CASSLAQQGANQPQHF	TGTGCCAGCAGCTTAGCGCAACAGGGGGCTAATCAGCCCCAGCATTTT
15	TRBV29-1	TRBD2	few	TRBJ2-7	CSVGGSASGRGEQYF	TGCAGCGTTGGAGGTTCGGCTAGCGGGAGAGGCGAGCAGTACTTC
14	TRBV9	-	-	TRBJ1-1	CASSRATMNTEAFF	TGTGCCAGCAGCCGTGCGACCATGAACACTGAAGCTTTCTTT
15	TRBV6-6	-	few	TRBJ1-5	CASSYRQGSNQPQHF	TGTGCCAGCAGTTACAGGCAGGGGAGCAATCAGCCCCAGCATTTT
14	TRBV25-1	-	-	TRBJ2-3	CASSESLGTDTQYF	TGTGCCAGCAGTGAATCTCTGGGCACAGATACGCAGTATTTT
15	TRBV7-9	-	few	TRBJ2-7	CASSFIRTLPYEQYF	TGTGCCAGCAGCTTCATACGTACCCTTCCCTACGAGCAGTACTTC
13	TRBV7-9	-	-	TRBJ1-2	CASSLPQAYGYTF	TGTGCCAGCAGCTTACCGCAGGCTTATGGCTACACCTTC
13	TRBV7-8	-	few	TRBJ2-5	CASSLPAQETQYF	TGTGCCAGCAGCCTCCCAGCGCAAGAGACCCAGTACTTC
14	TRBV4-2	-	few	TRBJ1-5	CASSQERLYQPQHF	TGTGCCAGCAGCCAAGAACGGTTATATCAGCCCCAGCATTTT
15	TRBV5-4	-	-	TRBJ2-1	CASSLDQGTHNEQFF	TGTGCCAGCAGCTTGGATCAAGGTACCCACAATGAGCAGTTCTTC
14	TRBV28	-	-	TRBJ1-5	CASTEGNRAQPQHF	TGTGCCAGCACCGAGGGGAACAGGGCTCAGCCCCAGCATTTT
16	TRBV18	TRBD2	-	TRBJ2-7	CASSPRARTSGNEQYF	TGTGCCAGCTCACCACGCGCCCGGACTAGCGGGAACGAGCAGTACTTC
16	TRBV10-3	TRBD1	few	TRBJ1-4	CAISRQGFPTNEKLFF	TGTGCCATCAGTCGACAGGGGTTCCCAACTAATGAAAAACTGTTTTTT
18	TRBV27	TRBD2	few	TRBJ2-1	CASSLIPGGGGSYNEQFF	TGTGCCAGCAGTTTAATCCCAGGAGGCGGGGGAAGCTACAATGAGCAGTTCTTC
12	TRBV13	-	-	TRBJ1-1	CASSGRGGEAFF	TGTGCCAGCAGCGGCCGTGGGGGAGAAGCTTTCTTT
15	TRBV7-3	TRBD1	few	TRBJ1-2	CASSLSPGGQYGYTF	TGTGCCAGCAGCTTAAGTCCAGGGGGCCAATATGGCTACACCTTC
14	TRBV30	-	-	TRBJ2-2	CAWRRLQSTGELFF	TGTGCCTGGAGACGACTACAGAGCACCGGGGAGCTGTTTTTT
15	TRBV11-2	-	few	TRBJ2-6	CASSGWGKKANVLTF	TGTGCCAGCTCCGGGTGGGGGAAGAAGGCCAACGTCCTGACTTTC
16	TRBV29-1	TRBD1	-	TRBJ2-3	CSVEAPLQGASDTQYF	TGCAGCGTTGAAGCTCCCCTACAGGGGGCGTCAGATACGCAGTATTTT